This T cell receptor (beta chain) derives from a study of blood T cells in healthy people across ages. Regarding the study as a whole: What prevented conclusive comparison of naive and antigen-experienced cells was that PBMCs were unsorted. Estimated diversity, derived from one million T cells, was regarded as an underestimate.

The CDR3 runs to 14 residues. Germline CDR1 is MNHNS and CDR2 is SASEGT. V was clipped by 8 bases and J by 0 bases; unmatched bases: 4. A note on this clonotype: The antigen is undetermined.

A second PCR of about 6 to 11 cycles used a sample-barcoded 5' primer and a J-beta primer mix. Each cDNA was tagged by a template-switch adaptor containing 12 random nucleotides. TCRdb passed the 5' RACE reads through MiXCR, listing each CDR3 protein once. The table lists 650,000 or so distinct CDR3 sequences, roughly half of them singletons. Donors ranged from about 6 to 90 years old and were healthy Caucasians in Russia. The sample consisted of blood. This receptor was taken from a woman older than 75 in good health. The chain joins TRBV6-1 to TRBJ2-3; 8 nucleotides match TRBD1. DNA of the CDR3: TGTGCCAGCGACAGGGGATCTAGCACAGATACGCAGTATTTT. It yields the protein CASDRGSSTDTQYF.